Shown below are 26 T cell receptor beta chains from a single sample sequenced in a study of T-cell memory formation after mild COVID-19. TCRdb processed the 5' RACE reads anew with MiXCR; each CDR3 protein has one entry. The profile shows about 270,000 distinct CDR3 sequences, roughly 18% of them singletons. The sample consisted of PBMCs or a T cell subset sorted from them (not recorded which). These TCRs come from a man aged 18-30 years who had mild COVID-19 (a few samples of this study predate the infection). Cell type and time point are not known.

This clonotype has only a few counts. The rearrangement links TRBV6-5 to TRBJ1-5, with D possibly being TRBD1 (5 bases). This CDR3 spans 13 amino acids. Germline assignment: CDR1 MNHEY and CDR2 SVGAGI. V lost 5 bases to trimming and J lost 3 bases, with 8 bases between them. CDR3 bases: TGTGCCAGCAGTACACAGGTCAATCAGCCCCAGCATTTT. Its translation: CASSTQVNQPQHF.

This chain uses TRBV4-3 with TRBJ2-5; no reliable D call. V dropped 1 base and J dropped 1 base, with 7 bases sitting between them. Looked up from germline, CDR1 is LGHNA and CDR2 is YSLEER. This CDR3 spans 14 amino acids. CDR3 bases: TGCGCCAGCAGCCAAGGTGGCAGCCAAGAGACCCAGTACTTC. Translated: CASSQGGSQETQYF.

Only a few counts were recorded for this clonotype. The chain is built from TRBV20-1 and TRBJ2-3; 11 bases line up with TRBD2. V gave up 5 bases and J gave up 4 bases; unmatched junction bases: 5. CDR3 size: 14 residues. Per the germline V gene, CDR1 is DFQATT and CDR2 is SNEGSKA (reference sequence). The CDR3 is CSARLAGLSDTQYF. DNA for the CDR3: TGCAGTGCTCGACTAGCGGGGTTATCAGATACGCAGTATTTT.

This clonotype was seen a few times. V usage is TRBV6-6 and J usage is TRBJ2-7, with D unresolved. Trimming took 8 bases from V and 5 from J, leaving 4 bases between them. The CDR3 length is 9 residues. The V gene's germline CDR1 is MNHNY and CDR2 SVGAGI (reference sequence). In DNA, the CDR3 is TGTGCCAGCGGCCACGAGCAGTACTTC. Amino acids: CASGHEQYF.

This clonotype was seen repeatedly, ten times or more. The chain employs TRBV6-2 or TRBV6-3 and TRBJ2-7; D might be TRBD1 (6 bases). The CDR3 extends over 16 amino acids. V was shortened by 5 bases and J by 2 bases, with 19 bases between the two germline ends. Germline CDR1 reads MNHEY; CDR2 reads SVGEGT. CDR3 sequence reads: CASSDYEITGTYEQYV. Written as DNA, the CDR3 is TGTGCCAGCAGTGACTACGAAATTACAGGGACCTACGAGCAGTACGTC.

CDR3 in DNA: TGTGCCAGCTCACCACCGATCAGCACAGATACGCAGTATTTT. It specifies CASSPPISTDTQYF. The chain combines TRBV18 with TRBJ2-3; D is unclear. Trimming took 0 bases from V and 0 from J, leaving 4 bases between them. CDR1 is KGHSH and CDR2 is LQKENI in the germline V gene. The CDR3 runs to 14 residues.

This chain links TRBV7-9 with TRBJ1-5, with D tentatively TRBD1 (5 bases). Germline V gene data show CDR1 as SEHNR and CDR2 as FQNEAQ (reference sequence). CDR3 length: 16 amino acids. Trimming removed 5 bases at V and 2 bases at J, with 16 bases between. The CDR3 region is CASSPLRGTGNQPQHF. CDR3 DNA: TGTGCCAGCAGCCCCCTTAGAGGGACCGGCAATCAGCCCCAGCATTTT.

The chain couples TRBV19 to TRBJ1-4; the D is unclear. Germline V gene lookup returns CDR1 LNHDA and CDR2 SQIVND (reference sequence). V lost 3 bases to trimming and J lost 7 bases, with 12 bases between them. This CDR3 has 14 amino acids. The CDR3 nucleotides read TGTGCCAGTAGTATCGGGGTCGGCGGTGAAAAACTGTTTTTT. Protein product: CASSIGVGGEKLFF.

The V and J genes are TRBV15 and TRBJ1-4, with D possibly matching TRBD1 (5 bases). Trimming took off 5 bases at V and 7 bases at J, with 23 bases between the two ends. This CDR3 spans 17 amino acids. The germline CDR1 and CDR2 sequences are LNHNV and YYDKDF (reference sequence). The DNA for the CDR3 is TGTGCCACCAGCCGGAGTCTCACAGGCCAGAGGGGTGAAAAACTGTTTTTT. It yields the protein CATSRSLTGQRGEKLFF.

A few counts support this clonotype. This chain joins TRBV6-2 or TRBV6-3 and TRBJ2-2; no definite D call. The germline V and J ends were trimmed by 6 bases and 4 bases, with 12 bases remaining between them. This CDR3 region has 14 residues. Germline loops: CDR1 MNHEY, CDR2 SVGEGT. CDR3 residues: CASRPLRSTGELFF. In DNA form, the CDR3 reads TGTGCCAGCAGACCCCTCAGGAGCACCGGGGAGCTGTTTTTT.

This sequence joins TRBV11-2 and TRBJ2-3; tentatively, D is TRBD1 or TRBD2 (6 bases each). The CDR3 sequence is 16 residues long. Germline V lookup: CDR1 SGHAT, CDR2 FQNNGV. Trimming stripped 5 bases from V and 4 bases from J, with 19 bases between. For the CDR3, the DNA is TGTGCCAGCAGCCAACTTCGGGGGCAGCGACCAGATACGCAGTATTTT. Amino acid sequence: CASSQLRGQRPDTQYF.

This clonotype appeared a single time. V is TRBV5-7 and J is TRBJ2-7, with TRBD2 as a possible D gene (6 bases). TRBV5-7 is an open reading frame whose function is uncertain. V was cut by 4 bases and J by 5 bases, with 10 bases left in between. CDR3 length: 12 residues. CDR3 loop: CASSPGVHEQYF. The CDR3 DNA reads as TGTGCCAGCAGCCCGGGGGTGCACGAGCAGTACTTC.

This rearrangement joins TRBV20-1 to TRBJ1-6, with unresolved D. Per the germline V gene, CDR1 is DFQATT and CDR2 is SNEGSKA (reference sequence). The CDR3 sequence is 13 residues long. CDR3 sequence (DNA): TGCGGCATATTGTTGAGGGCCGGGTCACCCCTCCACTTT. This translates into CGILLRAGSPLHF.

The gene calls are TRBV4-3 and TRBJ2-4, with D maybe TRBD2 (6 bases). Trimming removed 0 bases at V and 3 bases at J, with 9 bases between. Germline V gene data show CDR1 as LGHNA and CDR2 as YSLEER. The CDR3 has 15 residues. The CDR3 reads CASSQDPGGKNIQYF. The CDR3 DNA follows: TGCGCCAGCAGCCAAGATCCCGGGGGCAAAAACATTCAGTACTTC.

The chain has TRBV14 and TRBJ1-4; D possibly corresponds to TRBD1 (5 bases). Germline V gives CDR1 SGHDN, CDR2 FVKESK. The CDR3 loop spans 14 amino acids. V was clipped by 4 bases and J by 7 bases, with 13 bases between them. For the CDR3, the DNA is TGTGCCAGCAGCCGTAGAACGAGGGGTGAAAAACTGTTTTTT. Translation: CASSRRTRGEKLFF.

This sequence joins TRBV7-9 and TRBJ2-7, with 7 nucleotides matching TRBD2. The CDR3 totals 15 residues. The ends lost 5 bases at V and 3 bases at J; junction bases unmatched: 10. Germline-derived CDR1 and CDR2 are SEHNR and FQNEAQ (reference sequence). CDR3 sequence reads: CASSPYSTSFYEQYF. The CDR3 region has the DNA TGTGCCAGCAGCCCCTATTCGACTAGCTTCTACGAGCAGTACTTC.

This clonotype was found many times. The chain carries TRBV5-1 and TRBJ1-2; D gene ambiguous. This CDR3 has 14 amino acids. CDR1 is SGHRS and CDR2 is YFSETQ in the germline V gene. V lost 3 bases and J lost 4, with 13 bases in between. The CDR3: CASSSGESAYGYTF. The CDR3 coding sequence is TGCGCCAGCAGCTCCGGGGAGTCAGCCTATGGCTACACCTTC. Using reference TRBV5-1 and TRBJ1-2 for the parts outside the CDR3, the full variable domain is KAGVTQTPRYLIKTRGQQVTLSCSPISGHRSVSWYQQTPGQGLQFLFEYFSETQRNKGNFPGRFSGRQFSNSRSEMNVSTLELGDSALYLCASSSGESAYGYTFGSGTRLTVV.

The chain uses TRBV5-8 and TRBJ1-5; D is undetermined. In germline, CDR1 is SGHTS, CDR2 YDEGEE. Trimming took off 1 base at V and 4 bases at J, with 9 bases between the two ends. The CDR3 consists of 14 residues. Here the CDR3 reads CASSLFTANQPQHF. The CDR3 coding sequence is TGTGCCAGCAGCTTGTTCACAGCTAATCAGCCCCAGCATTTT. Based on the CDR3 plus reference TRBV5-8 and TRBJ1-5, the full variable domain is EAGVTQSPTHLIKTRGQQATLRCSPISGHTSVYWYQQALGLGLQFLLWYDEGEERNRGNFPPRFSGRQFPNYSSELNVNALELEDSALYLCASSLFTANQPQHFGDGTRLSIL.

J is TRBJ2-6 and V is TRBV7-3, with D unclear. This CDR3 contains 14 residues. The germline V and J ends were trimmed by 10 bases and 0 bases, with 10 bases remaining between them. Germline CDR1 is SGHTA and CDR2 is FQGTGA. CDR3 loop: CATRRNSGANVLTF. CDR3 sequence (DNA): TGTGCCACCAGGCGGAACTCTGGGGCCAACGTCCTGACTTTC.

In its sample, this clonotype was seen a few times. The CDR3 region is CSARGSTANPYEQYF. The CDR3 nucleotides read TGCAGTGCTAGAGGGTCGACCGCTAACCCCTACGAGCAGTACTTC. The chain combines TRBV20-1 with TRBJ2-7; D is undetermined. Germline V gene sequence: CDR1 DFQATT, CDR2 SNEGSKA (reference sequence). The CDR3 covers 15 residues. The V gene lost 1 base and the J gene lost 2 bases, with 15 bases spanning the gap.

This clonotype came up a few times. The chain joins TRBV28 to TRBJ1-1; 7 bases align to TRBD1. In germline, CDR1 is MDHEN, CDR2 SYDVKM. CDR3 length equals 15 residues. With 4 bases clipped from V and 1 base from J, the junction kept 6 bases outside the gene matches. This chain's CDR3 is CASSSPGQPNTEAFF. CDR3 sequence (DNA): TGTGCCAGCAGTTCTCCGGGACAGCCGAACACTGAAGCTTTCTTT.

This rearrangement joins TRBV6-4 to TRBJ2-1, with 8 bases that match TRBD1. The CDR3 has 14 amino acids. Germline assignment: CDR1 MRHNA and CDR2 SNTAGT. Trimming at V came to 4 bases and at J to 7 bases, leaving 6 bases not matched to a gene. The CDR3 reads CASSAGGFSNEQFF. The CDR3 nucleotides read TGTGCCAGCAGTGCAGGGGGCTTTTCGAATGAGCAGTTCTTC.

This clonotype was seen only a few times. The rearrangement uses TRBV5-6 and TRBJ2-3; TRBD2 aligns across 10 bases. The V and J ends lost 2 bases and 5 bases, in that order; junction bases with no gene match: 8. CDR1 is SGHDT and CDR2 is YYEEEE in the germline V gene. The length of the CDR3 is 16 residues. CDR3 sequence reads: CASSFPSGGAEDTQYF. CDR3 in DNA: TGTGCCAGCAGCTTCCCCAGCGGGGGGGCAGAAGATACGCAGTATTTT. The whole variable domain, remainder taken from reference TRBV5-6 and TRBJ2-3, is DAGVTQSPTHLIKTRGQQVTLRCSPKSGHDTVSWYQQALGQGPQFIFQYYEEEERQRGNFPDRFSGHQFPNYSSELNVNALLLGDSALYLCASSFPSGGAEDTQYFGPGTRLTVL.

The chain couples TRBV6-5 to TRBJ1-2; the match to TRBD1 covers 7 bases. The CDR3 covers 16 residues. Germline V lookup: CDR1 MNHEY, CDR2 SVGAGI. The junction had 5 bases not matched to a gene; V was cut back by 0 bases and J by 1 base. The CDR3 DNA follows: TGTGCCAGCAGTTACTCAGGGACAGAGATTAACTATGGCTACACCTTC. Amino acids: CASSYSGTEINYGYTF.

The chain uses TRBV11-2 and TRBJ2-4, with D maybe TRBD1 (6 bases). Germline V gene lookup returns CDR1 SGHAT and CDR2 FQNNGV. V lost 4 bases to trimming and J lost 5 bases, with 9 bases between them. CDR3 length equals 13 residues. For the CDR3, the DNA is TGTGCCAGCAGCTCTGGGACACAAAACATTCAGTACTTC. Protein: CASSSGTQNIQYF.

This clonotype has at least ten counts. V is TRBV7-2 and J is TRBJ1-1; TRBD1 aligns across 9 bases. The V and J ends lost 8 bases and 8 bases, in that order; junction bases with no gene match: 6. Germline V gene data show CDR1 as SGHTA and CDR2 as FQGNSA. The CDR3 loop spans 12 amino acids. The CDR3 DNA is TGTGCCAGCGGCCGGGACAGGGAGGAAGCTTTCTTT. This codes for CASGRDREEAFF.